These 28 T cell receptor beta chains originate from one sample sequenced in a study of Tregs in tolerant kidney transplant recipients. Mixed chimerism was transient after nonmyeloablative marrow transplants from related graft donors. TCRdb's table, derived via immunoSEQ multiplex PCR, lists solely in-frame clones and lacks some. The table has fewer than 95,000 clones, approximately 94% seen once. Sequenced material: CD4+ T cells from blood (PBMCs), taken 12 months after the transplant. The receptors were gathered from a human patient who received a combined kidney and bone marrow transplant. Some T cells may have originated in the graft donor.

V is TRBV29-1 and J is TRBJ2-7; the D gene is possibly TRBD2 (7 bases). Trimming stripped 5 bases from V and 10 bases from J, with 15 bases between. Germline values: CDR1 SQVTM, CDR2 ANQGSEA. There are 11 residues in the CDR3. CDR3: CSVPGGRGQYF. In DNA form, the CDR3 reads TGCAGCGTTCCGGGGGGCCGGGGACAGTACTTC.

The chain has TRBV7-2 and TRBJ1-4; D unclear. With 1 base removed from V and 3 bases from J, the gap between germline ends came to 3 bases. The CDR3 extends over 13 amino acids. Germline assignment: CDR1 SGHTA and CDR2 FQGNSA. The CDR3 loop is CASSLGANEKLFF. The CDR3 bases are TGTGCCAGCAGCTTAGGAGCTAATGAAAAACTGTTTTTT.

The V and J genes are TRBV4-1 and TRBJ2-1, with TRBD1 identical over 7 bases. V shed 4 bases, J shed 2 bases, and the junction held 5 bases outside the gene matches. The CDR3 runs to 15 residues. From germline, CDR1 is MGHRA and CDR2 YSYEKL. CDR3 bases: TGCGCCAGCAGCCCACGAGGGGGCGCCTACAATGAGCAGTTCTTC. Translated: CASSPRGGAYNEQFF.

The chain joins TRBV28 to TRBJ2-3; TRBD2 aligns across 8 bases. Losses at the gene ends were 2 bases for V and 5 bases for J; bases not matched to a gene: 3. Germline V gives CDR1 MDHEN, CDR2 SYDVKM. The CDR3 sequence is 14 residues long. The CDR3 DNA is TGTGCCAGCAGTTTAGTCGGGAGGGGAGATACGCAGTATTTT. Its protein is CASSLVGRGDTQYF. The full variable domain, with the rest looked up from reference TRBV28 and TRBJ2-3, is DVKVTQSSRYLVKRTGEKVFLECVQDMDHENMFWYRQDPGLGLRLIYFSYDVKMKEKGDIPEGYSVSREKKERFSLILESASTNQTSMYLCASSLVGRGDTQYFGPGTRLTVL.

This chain joins TRBV7-9 and TRBJ1-5, with 8 bases lining up with TRBD1. V gave up 5 bases and J gave up 1 base; unmatched junction bases: 10. The CDR3 spans 17 residues. Germline V CDR1 and CDR2: SEHNR, FQNEAQ (reference sequence). The CDR3 sequence: CASSEYRGVGSNQPQHF. The DNA of the CDR3 is TGTGCCAGCAGCGAATACAGGGGGGTGGGGAGCAATCAGCCCCAGCATTTT.

This clone was detected a few times. The chain employs TRBV14 and TRBJ2-5; maybe TRBD1 (7 bases). V was cut by 1 base and J by 2 bases, with 14 bases left in between. The CDR3 consists of 16 residues. Per the germline V gene, CDR1 is SGHDN and CDR2 is FVKESK. This CDR3 reads CASSQAKGAGQETQYF. CDR3 sequence (DNA): TGTGCCAGCAGCCAAGCAAAGGGGGCGGGACAAGAGACCCAGTACTTC. Variable domain in full (rest from reference TRBV14 and TRBJ2-5): EAGVTQFPSHSVIEKGQTVTLRCDPISGHDNLYWYRRVMGKEIKFLLHFVKESKQDESGMPNNRFLAERTGGTYSTLKVQPAELEDSGVYFCASSQAKGAGQETQYFGPGTRLLVL.

The rearrangement uses TRBV7-2 and TRBJ2-7; D unresolved. In germline, CDR1 is SGHTA, CDR2 FQGNSA. The germline V and J ends were trimmed by 1 base and 3 bases, with 7 bases remaining between them. CDR3 length: 13 residues. CDR3 nucleotides: TGTGCCAGCAGCTTAGTCCCGGGCTACGAGCAGTACTTC. Protein sequence: CASSLVPGYEQYF.

This rearrangement joins TRBV5-1 to TRBJ2-1, with D maybe TRBD1 (5 bases). The V end lost 4 bases, the J end lost 6 bases, and 14 bases lay between the germline ends. The CDR3 runs to 14 residues. Germline-derived CDR1 and CDR2 are SGHRS and YFSETQ. The chain's CDR3 is CASSHKQEVNEQFF. In DNA form, the CDR3 reads TGCGCCAGCAGCCACAAACAGGAAGTCAATGAGCAGTTCTTC.

This rearrangement joins TRBV21-1 to TRBJ1-6; the table's TRBD1 call for D was not verified on the DNA. TRBV21-1 constitutes a pseudogene. CDR3 length equals 14 residues. The CDR3 sequence: CASSTTGDNSPLHF. The CDR3 DNA sequence: TGTGCCAGCAGCACAACAGGGGATAATTCACCCCTCCACTTT.

This clone has just one count. The chain is built from TRBV5-6 and TRBJ2-5; the D is unclear. With the DNA end fitting TRBJ2-7 better, the J assignment may be wrong. CDR1 SGHDT and CDR2 YYEEEE come from the germline V gene. CDR3 size: 13 residues. The CDR3 sequence: CASSLNLGYEQYF. The CDR3 nucleotides read TGTGCCAGCAGCTTAAATTTGGGCTACGAGCAGTACTTC.

This chain connects TRBV30 to TRBJ1-1, with D perhaps TRBD1 (5 bases). V dropped 2 bases and J dropped 11 bases, with 27 bases sitting between them. Germline V gene data show CDR1 as GTSNPN and CDR2 as SVGIG (reference sequence). The CDR3 loop spans 16 amino acids. The CDR3 sequence is CAWSRLLAGLQEGAFF. The CDR3 DNA reads as TGTGCCTGGAGTAGATTACTAGCGGGACTACAGGAAGGGGCTTTCTTT.

The chain couples TRBV2 to TRBJ2-1; 14 bases match TRBD2. The junction had 3 bases not matched to a gene; V was cut back by 3 bases and J by 8 bases. The CDR3 totals 15 residues. Germline V lookup: CDR1 SNHLY, CDR2 FYNNEI. CDR3 amino acids: CASSEEGLAGDEQFF. The CDR3 bases are TGTGCCAGCAGTGAGGAGGGACTAGCGGGGGATGAGCAGTTCTTC.

V usage is TRBV28 and J usage is TRBJ1-2, with D possibly being TRBD1 (6 bases). V was trimmed by 6 bases and J by 2 bases, leaving 19 bases between them. CDR1 MDHEN and CDR2 SYDVKM come from the germline V gene. This CDR3 region has 16 residues. CDR3 in DNA: TGTGCCAGCAGCCTACCTAACAGGGATTTGAACTATGGCTACACCTTC. Translation: CASSLPNRDLNYGYTF.

V gene TRBV19 combines with J gene TRBJ2-7, with 7 positions matching TRBD1. The CDR3 contains 13 residues. Germline trimming cut 7 bases from V and 7 bases from J; bases unmatched to any gene: 10. Germline V gene data show CDR1 as LNHDA and CDR2 as SQIVND (reference sequence). This chain's CDR3 is CASKGQGVGEQYF. The CDR3 DNA reads TGTGCCAGTAAAGGCCAGGGGGTGGGGGAGCAGTACTTC.

The chain joins TRBV6-1 to TRBJ2-7; possible D gene TRBD1, 6 bases. The CDR3 sequence is 14 residues long. V was trimmed by 5 bases and J by 0 bases, leaving 11 bases between them. Germline V gives CDR1 MNHNS, CDR2 SASEGT. CDR3 DNA sequence: TGTGCCAGCAGTCCTCGGGACAACTCCTACGAGCAGTACTTC. Its translation is CASSPRDNSYEQYF.

This CDR3 is CASSQDSAGASTDTQYF. As DNA, the CDR3 is TGCGCCAGCAGCCAAGACTCAGCGGGAGCTAGCACAGATACGCAGTATTTT. This chain uses TRBV4-3 with TRBJ2-3, with TRBD2 identical over 8 bases. The CDR3 runs 17 residues. V was clipped by 0 bases and J by 0 bases; unmatched bases: 5. The germline gives CDR1 LGHNA, CDR2 YSLEER.

The chain couples TRBV2 to TRBJ1-1, with a possible D match to TRBD1 (6 bases). V lost 4 bases and J 4 bases, leaving 13 bases between the germline ends. CDR3 length: 14 residues. Germline CDR1 is SNHLY and CDR2 is FYNNEI. The CDR3 sequence is CASSGAGARTEAFF. The CDR3, as DNA: TGTGCCAGCAGTGGGGCGGGGGCGCGCACTGAAGCTTTCTTT. The complete variable domain, with remaining parts taken from reference TRBV2 and TRBJ1-1, reads EPEVTQTPSHQVTQMGQEVILRCVPISNHLYFYWYRQILGQKVEFLVSFYNNEISEKSEIFDDQFSVERPDGSNFTLKIRSTKLEDSAMYFCASSGAGARTEAFFGQGTRLTVV.

This clone occurred a few times. The chain employs TRBV7-3 and TRBJ1-2; 9 bases fit TRBD1. Looked up from germline, CDR1 is SGHTA and CDR2 is FQGTGA. Trimming removed 5 bases from V and 7 bases from J; junction bases left unmatched: 14. The CDR3 totals 16 residues. The CDR3 sequence: CASSAGGQGGDFGYTF. The CDR3 coding sequence is TGTGCCAGCAGCGCCGGGGGACAGGGAGGGGACTTTGGCTACACCTTC.

This clone was detected only a few times. The rearrangement uses TRBV19 and TRBJ2-2; D perhaps matches TRBD2 (6 bases). Germline V gene lookup returns CDR1 LNHDA and CDR2 SQIVND (reference sequence). The CDR3 has 13 amino acids. V was shortened by 4 bases and J by 6 bases, with 9 bases between the two germline ends. The CDR3 DNA reads as TGTGCCAGTAGTAGCGGGGAGGCCGGGGAGCTGTTTTTT. It specifies CASSSGEAGELFF. The full variable domain, in which reference TRBV19 and TRBJ2-2 provide the parts outside the CDR3, is DGGITQSPKYLFRKEGQNVTLSCEQNLNHDAMYWYRQDPGQGLRLIYYSQIVNDFQKGDIAEGYSVSREKKESFPLTVTSAQKNPTAFYLCASSSGEAGELFFGEGSRLTVL.

This clone showed up just once. The CDR3 loop reads CASSPIGTGSEQYF. CDR3 DNA: TGTGCCAGCTCACCCATCGGGACAGGGTCTGAGCAGTACTTC. The rearrangement uses TRBV18 and TRBJ2-7; 9 bases are a match to TRBD1. CDR1 is KGHSH, CDR2 LQKENI, per germline. The J segment lost 7 bases and the V segment lost 3 bases, leaving 7 bases of the junction unmatched. The CDR3 sequence is 14 residues long. Supplemented by reference TRBV18 and TRBJ2-7, the full variable domain reads NAGVMQNPRHLVRRRGQEARLRCSPMKGHSHVYWYRQLPEEGLKFMVYLQKENIIDESGMPKERFSAEFPKEGPSILRIQQVVRGDSAAYFCASSPIGTGSEQYFGPGTRLTVT.

The chain links TRBV7-2 to TRBJ2-2, with 9 bases identical to TRBD1. The CDR3 has 16 residues. Germline V gene data show CDR1 as SGHTA and CDR2 as FQGNSA. V was pared by 3 bases and J by 4 bases, with 6 bases of the junction left unmatched. The CDR3 DNA sequence: TGTGCCAGCAGCTTTCGACAGGGGGGAAGCACCGGGGAGCTGTTTTTT. Protein product: CASSFRQGGSTGELFF. The variable domain in full, with the rest retrieved from reference TRBV7-2 and TRBJ2-2, is GAGVSQSPSNKVTEKGKDVELRCDPISGHTALYWYRQSLGQGLEFLIYFQGNSAPDKSGLPSDRFSAERTGGSVSTLTIQRTQQEDSAVYLCASSFRQGGSTGELFFGEGSRLTVL.

The chain combines TRBV11-3 with TRBJ2-5; TRBD2 agrees at 7 bases. The CDR3 spans 15 residues. Germline CDR1 reads SGHNT; CDR2 reads YENEEA. The junction had 4 bases not matched to a gene; V was cut back by 1 base and J by 2 bases. The CDR3 DNA reads as TGTGCCAGCAGCTTAGGGGGGGGAGGACAAGAGACCCAGTACTTC. It yields the protein CASSLGGGGQETQYF.

This clone occurred once. In nucleotides, the CDR3 is TGTGCCAGTAGTAGCCGGGACACCTTCTACGAGCAGTACTTC. Amino acids: CASSSRDTFYEQYF. The rearrangement uses TRBV19 and TRBJ2-7; TRBD1 might be the D (6 bases). The CDR3 length is 14 residues. Trimming pared 4 bases from V and 3 bases from J, leaving 13 bases between. The germline gives CDR1 LNHDA, CDR2 SQIVND (reference sequence).

This rearrangement joins TRBV11-3 to TRBJ2-3; D perhaps matches TRBD2 (7 bases). The CDR3 runs 16 residues. In germline, CDR1 is SGHNT, CDR2 YENEEA. V lost 1 base to trimming and J lost 2 bases, with 13 bases between them. The CDR3: CASSLGGGLPTDTQYF. The DNA for the CDR3 is TGTGCCAGCAGCTTAGGGGGGGGCCTTCCCACAGATACGCAGTATTTT.

The rearrangement uses TRBV30 and TRBJ2-1; possibly TRBD1 for D (6 bases). The ends were cut back, 5 bases at V and 9 bases at J, with 20 bases in the middle. This CDR3 region has 14 residues. The germline V gene encodes CDR1 GTSNPN and CDR2 SVGIG (reference sequence). CDR3 protein: CAWGLTRDMSEQFF. Here the CDR3 DNA reads TGTGCCTGGGGCCTAACCCGGGACATGAGTGAGCAGTTCTTC.

The genes are TRBV19 and TRBJ1-6, with D maybe TRBD1 (5 bases). Germline V gives CDR1 LNHDA, CDR2 SQIVND (reference sequence). Trimming shortened V by 1 base and J by 7 bases, and 14 bases separated the two germline ends. The CDR3 has 16 residues. The CDR3 DNA sequence: TGTGCCAGTAGTATAGGGGGCCAAGGAGACAATTCACCCCTCCACTTT. This encodes CASSIGGQGDNSPLHF.

J is TRBJ2-3 and V is TRBV11-3; 7 nucleotides match TRBD2. The germline CDR1 and CDR2 sequences are SGHNT and YENEEA. The CDR3 is 14 amino acids. V lost 6 bases, J lost 2 bases, and 5 bases stayed unmatched. Written as DNA, the CDR3 is TGTGCCAGCAGTAGGGGACTATCCACAGATACGCAGTATTTT. It specifies CASSRGLSTDTQYF.

V usage is TRBV2 and J usage is TRBJ2-7, with D possibly matching TRBD1 (5 bases). The germline CDR1 and CDR2 sequences are SNHLY and FYNNEI. This CDR3 is built from 14 residues. V was shortened by 10 bases and J by 1 base, with 17 bases between the two germline ends. CDR3 sequence reads: CATDNWGISYEQYF. DNA of the CDR3: TGTGCCACCGACAATTGGGGCATTTCCTACGAGCAGTACTTC.